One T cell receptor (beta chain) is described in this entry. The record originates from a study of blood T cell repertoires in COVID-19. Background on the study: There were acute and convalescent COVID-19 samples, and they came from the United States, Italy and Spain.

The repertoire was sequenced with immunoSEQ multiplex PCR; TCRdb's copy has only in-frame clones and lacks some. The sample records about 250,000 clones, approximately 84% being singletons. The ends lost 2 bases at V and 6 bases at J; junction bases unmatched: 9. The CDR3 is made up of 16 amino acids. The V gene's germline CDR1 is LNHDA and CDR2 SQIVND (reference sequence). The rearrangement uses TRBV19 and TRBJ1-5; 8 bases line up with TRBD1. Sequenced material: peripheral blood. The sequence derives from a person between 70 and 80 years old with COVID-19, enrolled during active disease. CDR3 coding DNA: TGTGCCAGTAGTATATACCCCGGACAGGGAGTTCAGCCCCAGCATTTT. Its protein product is CASSIYPGQGVQPQHF.